This T cell receptor (beta chain) came from a study of low-dose radiotherapy and immunotherapy resistance in tumors. Study in general: Across 26 weeks, 13 Gy in total went to Cohort 2, delivered as 1 Gy per fraction every two weeks. Ipilimumab 1 mg/kg every six weeks, together with nivolumab 240 mg every two weeks, was given intravenously to patients. Cyclophosphamide went in intravenously at 200 mg/m2 every two weeks, one day before radiation and immunotherapy.

The trim removed 8 bases at V and 4 bases at J, leaving 8 bases unmatched. CDR3 size: 14 residues. Germline V lookup: CDR1 MNHEY, CDR2 SMNVEV (reference sequence). TRAV- and TRBV-specific primers, spanning alpha and beta chains, primed first-strand cDNA. Amplification of TCRs used a constant-region primer and V-primer adapter for roughly 18 PCR cycles. TCRdb re-derived calls from the reads in MiXCR, one entry per CDR3 protein. This table has 60,000 to 90,000 distinct CDR3 sequences, more than 25% appearing once. This clonotype occurred many times. The sample's time point: before trial treatment. Donors, who were enrolled in a single-arm phase I dose-escalation trial, received nivolumab, ipilimumab, aspirin, low-dose cyclophosphamide and low-dose radiotherapy.

This sequence joins TRBV27 and TRBJ2-1, with 7 bases matching TRBD1. This TCR was recovered from a female donor with ovarian cancer. The starting material was PBMCs, obtained before treatment. The CDR3 protein is CASQTGFRYNEQFF. The CDR3 DNA sequence: TGTGCCAGCCAGACAGGGTTCAGATACAATGAGCAGTTCTTC.